One and the same sample provided the 21 T cell receptor beta chains below, sequenced in a study of regulatory T cells in long-lasting Graves disease. The time point denotes: persistent/refractory GD, antithyroid drugs over 5 years with positive TRAb. PBMCs were the source of the RNA used for TCR sequencing. iRepertoire HTBI primers and Arm-PCR of CDR3 regions built TCR beta libraries. TCRdb re-derived calls from the multiplex PCR reads in MiXCR, one entry per CDR3 protein. Altogether 600,000 to 850,000 distinct CDR3 sequences are present, about 30% being singletons, with the ten largest covering 40% to 50%. This specimen was peripheral blood mononuclear cells (PBMCs), taken when the disease was refractory, from a patient treated with antithyroid drugs. These receptors were collected from a female donor with Graves disease.

The gene calls are TRBV5-6 and TRBJ2-7; TRBD1 matches at 10 bases. The V segment lost 5 bases and the J segment 5 bases; nucleotides outside the gene matches: 7. The CDR3 runs 14 residues. Germline lookup yields CDR1 SGHDT and CDR2 YYEEEE. The CDR3 region has the DNA TGTGCCAGCAGTTACTTCGGGACAGGGGACGAGCAGTACTTC. It specifies CASSYFGTGDEQYF. The full variable domain, with the rest looked up from reference TRBV5-6 and TRBJ2-7, is DAGVTQSPTHLIKTRGQQVTLRCSPKSGHDTVSWYQQALGQGPQFIFQYYEEEERQRGNFPDRFSGHQFPNYSSELNVNALLLGDSALYLCASSYFGTGDEQYFGPGTRLTVT.

The V gene is TRBV6-1, the J gene TRBJ1-6; TRBD1 is a possible D gene (6 bases). The V end was cut by 11 bases, the J end by 9 bases, with 17 bases between. CDR3 length: 13 residues. The germline V gene encodes CDR1 MNHNS and CDR2 SASEGT. CDR3 in amino acids: CAGGRTEGSPLHF. CDR3 in DNA: TGTGCCGGGGGGCGGACGGAGGGTTCACCCCTCCACTTT.

This clonotype has more than one count but fewer than ten. In this CDR3 the conserved last residue, phenylalanine or tryptophan, is missing, so a read error is likely. The CDR3 is CASTGISNQPQHL. In DNA form, the CDR3 reads TGTGCCAGCACGGGGATTAGCAATCAGCCCCAGCATCTT. The V call is TRBV12-3 or TRBV12-4, the J call TRBJ1-5, with D hard to call. Trimming took off 7 bases at V and 0 bases at J, with 7 bases between the two ends. The CDR3 totals 13 residues.

This clonotype was recorded many times. The V and J genes are TRBV12-3 or TRBV12-4 and TRBJ1-1, with TRBD1 as a possible D gene (5 bases). The V and J ends lost 6 bases and 4 bases respectively, with 21 bases between them. CDR3 length equals 16 residues. The chain's CDR3 is CASSPYGGAPGTEAFF. CDR3 bases: TGTGCCAGCAGCCCTTACGGGGGAGCGCCCGGCACTGAAGCTTTCTTT.

The chain employs TRBV20-1 and TRBJ2-7; 9 bases map to TRBD1. CDR1 DFQATT and CDR2 SNEGSKA come from the germline V gene (reference sequence). There are 15 residues in the CDR3. The trim removed 2 bases at V and 6 bases at J, leaving 11 bases unmatched. CDR3 sequence: CSARTYRGRPSEQYF. As DNA, the CDR3 is TGCAGTGCTAGAACCTACAGGGGGCGACCCTCCGAGCAGTACTTC.

The chain combines TRBV6-2 or TRBV6-3 with TRBJ2-3; 9 bases map to TRBD2. The length of the CDR3 is 17 residues. Trimming cost V 3 bases and J 4 bases; bases outside gene matches: 11. From germline, CDR1 is MNHEY and CDR2 SVGEGT. CDR3 residues: CASSYRGVAGVADTQYF. The CDR3 nucleotides are TGTGCCAGCAGTTATCGCGGGGTAGCGGGAGTAGCAGATACGCAGTATTTT.

The chain employs TRBV12-3 or TRBV12-4 and TRBJ1-6; TRBD1 aligns across 9 bases. The CDR3 runs to 18 residues. The V and J ends lost 1 base and 10 bases, in that order; junction bases with no gene match: 14. The CDR3 region has the DNA TGTGCCAGCAGTTTAGGACGAGGGGGACAGGGTGTGGGATCACCCCTCCACTTT. It encodes CASSLGRGGQGVGSPLHF.

This clonotype was observed once. J is TRBJ2-4 and V is TRBV7-3; D tentatively reads TRBD1 or TRBD2 (5 bases each). Germline V gene sequence: CDR1 SGHTA, CDR2 FQGTGA. The length of the CDR3 is 15 residues. The V end was cut by 4 bases, the J end by 7 bases, with 17 bases between. The CDR3 sequence: CASSWGPGEGNIQYF. The CDR3 nucleotides are TGTGCCAGCAGCTGGGGACCAGGTGAGGGGAACATTCAGTACTTC.

This clonotype was detected many times. The rearrangement links TRBV20-1 to TRBJ1-1; 7 nucleotides agree with TRBD1. Unmatched junction bases numbered 18, after V lost 4 bases and J lost 10 bases. The CDR3 runs to 15 residues. Germline values: CDR1 DFQATT, CDR2 SNEGSKA (reference sequence). CDR3 nucleotides: TGCAGTGCTACCGGACGGACAGGCCCCGTAAGAGGAGCTTTCTTT. Amino acid sequence: CSATGRTGPVRGAFF.

This clonotype has a handful of counts. The chain joins TRBV5-6 to TRBJ2-2, with TRBD2 as a possible D gene (6 bases). CDR1 and CDR2 from the germline V gene are SGHDT and YYEEEE. Deletions cut 2 bases from V and 4 bases from J, with 12 bases between. The CDR3 loop spans 15 amino acids. This CDR3 reads CASSFSGTFTGELFF. CDR3 bases: TGTGCCAGCAGCTTTTCCGGGACTTTCACCGGGGAGCTGTTTTTT.

The chain recombines TRBV7-2 with TRBJ2-5; no clear D gene. The ends were cut back, 2 bases at V and 4 bases at J, with 11 bases in the middle. Germline V gives CDR1 SGHTA, CDR2 FQGNSA. CDR3 length: 14 amino acids. The CDR3 bases are TGTGCCAGCAGCTTACTCGACCCCTTAGAGACCCAGTACTTC. Its translation is CASSLLDPLETQYF.

This clonotype was observed a few times. The V call is TRBV5-6, the J call TRBJ1-6; D unclear. Germline-derived CDR1 and CDR2 are SGHDT and YYEEEE. Trimming took 0 bases from V and 3 from J, leaving 10 bases between them. This CDR3 spans 16 amino acids. The CDR3 DNA reads as TGTGCCAGCAGCTTGGGCAGCCTCGTCTATAATTCACCCCTCCACTTT. Amino acid sequence: CASSLGSLVYNSPLHF.

The chain combines TRBV19 with TRBJ2-6; 15 nucleotides line up with TRBD2. J gave up 3 bases and V 5 bases, and 8 bases lay outside the gene matches. Germline assignment: CDR1 LNHDA and CDR2 SQIVND (reference sequence). CDR3 length: 19 amino acids. The chain's CDR3 is CASSLRTSGRALGANVLTF. The CDR3 nucleotides read TGTGCCAGTAGTCTACGGACTAGCGGGAGGGCGCTTGGGGCCAACGTCCTGACTTTC.

This rearrangement joins TRBV29-1 to TRBJ1-1; no clear D. This CDR3 contains 11 residues. The V gene's germline CDR1 is SQVTM and CDR2 ANQGSEA. Trimming shortened V by 4 bases and J by 4 bases, and 7 bases separated the two germline ends. The CDR3 DNA follows: TGCAGCGTTGCATGGGGCACTGAAGCTTTCTTT. Translated: CSVAWGTEAFF.

The rearrangement uses TRBV12-3 or TRBV12-4 and TRBJ1-2; D is unresolved. Trimming took 5 bases from V and 8 from J, leaving 12 bases between them. The CDR3 extends over 12 amino acids. The CDR3 spells CASSAVGRGYTF. The CDR3 DNA sequence: TGTGCCAGCAGTGCGGTGGGGAGGGGCTACACCTTC.

A remark on this clonotype: A read error is possible here, since a much larger clone lies one base away. The J gene is TRBJ1-1, the V gene TRBV7-3, with no clear D. Germline V lookup: CDR1 SGHTA, CDR2 FQGTGA. CDR3 length equals 13 residues. The CDR3 reads CASGLTRDTEAFF. The CDR3 DNA sequence: TGTGCCAGCGGCTTGACGAGGGACACTGAAGCTTTCTTT.

In its sample, this clonotype was seen a few times. The rearrangement uses TRBV10-3 and TRBJ1-4; D is undetermined. The CDR3 loop spans 13 amino acids. In germline, CDR1 is ENHRY, CDR2 SYGVKD. V was trimmed by 3 bases and J by 7 bases, leaving 9 bases between them. CDR3 protein: CAISDASFEKLFF. The CDR3 DNA reads TGTGCCATCAGTGATGCTAGCTTTGAAAAACTGTTTTTT.

The table lists this clonotype with a few counts. V gene TRBV19 combines with J gene TRBJ1-5, with D perhaps matching TRBD1 (5 bases). The germline CDR1 and CDR2 sequences are LNHDA and SQIVND (reference sequence). This CDR3 has 16 residues. V dropped 5 bases and J dropped 5 bases, with 19 bases sitting between them. The CDR3 DNA follows: TGTGCCAGTAGTCGTCAGGGTGTTTCGTATGATCAGCCCCAGCATTTT. Translating it yields CASSRQGVSYDQPQHF.

The chain's CDR3 is CASSDDFDYGYTF. The CDR3 nucleotides read TGTGCCAGCAGCGACGACTTTGACTATGGCTACACCTTC. The V and J genes are TRBV5-6 and TRBJ1-2, with unresolved D. CDR3 length: 13 residues. V lost 4 bases and J 3 bases, leaving 10 bases between the germline ends. Germline loops: CDR1 SGHDT, CDR2 YYEEEE.

The rearrangement links TRBV29-1 to TRBJ1-2; maybe TRBD1 (6 bases). This CDR3 has 12 amino acids. Per the germline V gene, CDR1 is SQVTM and CDR2 is ANQGSEA. V gave up 8 bases and J gave up 10 bases, with 20 bases separating them. CDR3 nucleotides: TGCAGCCTACAGGACGGGGGCAACGCCTACACCTTC. This translates into CSLQDGGNAYTF.

The chain combines TRBV9 with TRBJ1-6; 7 bases are shared with TRBD1. Germline V gene data show CDR1 as SGDLS and CDR2 as YYNGEE. This CDR3 has 15 amino acids. Germline trimming cut 0 bases from V and 9 bases from J; bases unmatched to any gene: 6. The CDR3 region is CASSVERTGGSPLHF. In DNA, the CDR3 is TGTGCCAGCAGCGTAGAACGGACAGGTGGTTCACCCCTCCACTTT.